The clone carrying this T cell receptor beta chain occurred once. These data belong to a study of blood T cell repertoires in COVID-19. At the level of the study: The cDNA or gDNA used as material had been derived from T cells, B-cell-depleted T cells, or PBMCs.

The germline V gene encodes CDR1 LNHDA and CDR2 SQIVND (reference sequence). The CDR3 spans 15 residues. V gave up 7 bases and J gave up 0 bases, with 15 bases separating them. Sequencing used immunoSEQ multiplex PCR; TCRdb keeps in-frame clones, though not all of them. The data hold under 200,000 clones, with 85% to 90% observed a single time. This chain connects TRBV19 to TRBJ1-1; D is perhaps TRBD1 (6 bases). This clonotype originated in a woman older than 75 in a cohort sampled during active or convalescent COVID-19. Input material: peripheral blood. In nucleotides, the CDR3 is TGTGCCAGTACCCACGCAGGGGTTTTGAACACTGAAGCTTTCTTT. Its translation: CASTHAGVLNTEAFF.